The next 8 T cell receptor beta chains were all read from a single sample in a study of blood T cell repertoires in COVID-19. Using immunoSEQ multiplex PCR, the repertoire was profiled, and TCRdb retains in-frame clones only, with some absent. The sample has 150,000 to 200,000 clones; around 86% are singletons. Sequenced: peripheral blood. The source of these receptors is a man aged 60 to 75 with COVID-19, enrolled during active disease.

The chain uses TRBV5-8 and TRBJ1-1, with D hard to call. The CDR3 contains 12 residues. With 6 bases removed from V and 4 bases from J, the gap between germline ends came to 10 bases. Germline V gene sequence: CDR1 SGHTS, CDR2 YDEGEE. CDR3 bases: TGTGCCAGCAACGGGAGGGTCACTGAAGCTTTCTTT. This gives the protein CASNGRVTEAFF.

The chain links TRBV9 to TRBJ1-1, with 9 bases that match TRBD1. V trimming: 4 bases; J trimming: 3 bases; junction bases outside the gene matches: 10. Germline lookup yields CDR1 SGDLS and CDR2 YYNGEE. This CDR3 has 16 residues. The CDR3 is CASSPHFRQGDTEAFF. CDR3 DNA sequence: TGTGCCAGCAGCCCTCATTTTAGACAGGGGGACACTGAAGCTTTCTTT.

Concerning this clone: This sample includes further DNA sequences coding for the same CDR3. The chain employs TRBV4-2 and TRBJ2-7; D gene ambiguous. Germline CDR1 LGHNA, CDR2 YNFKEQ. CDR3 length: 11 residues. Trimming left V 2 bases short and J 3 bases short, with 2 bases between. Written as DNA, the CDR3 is TGTGCCAGCAGCCAACGCTACGAGCAGTACTTC. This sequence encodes CASSQRYEQYF.

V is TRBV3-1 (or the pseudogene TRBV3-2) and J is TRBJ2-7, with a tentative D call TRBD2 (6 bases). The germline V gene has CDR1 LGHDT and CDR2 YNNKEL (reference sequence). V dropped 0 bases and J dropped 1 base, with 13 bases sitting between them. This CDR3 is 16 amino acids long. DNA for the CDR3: TGTGCCAGCAGCCAAGATCCCGGGAGTGGGTCCTACGAGCAGTACTTC. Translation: CASSQDPGSGSYEQYF.

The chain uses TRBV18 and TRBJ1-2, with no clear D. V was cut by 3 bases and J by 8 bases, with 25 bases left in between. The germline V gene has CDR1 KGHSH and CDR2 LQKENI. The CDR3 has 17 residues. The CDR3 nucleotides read TGTGCCAGCTCACCTCAAAATGCGGGCTGGGAAAAAGAAGGCTACACCTTC. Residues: CASSPQNAGWEKEGYTF.

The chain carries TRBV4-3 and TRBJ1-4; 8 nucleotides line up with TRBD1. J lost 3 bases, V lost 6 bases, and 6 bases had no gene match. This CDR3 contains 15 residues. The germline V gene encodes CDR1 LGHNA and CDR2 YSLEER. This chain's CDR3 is CASRVAGQANEKLFF. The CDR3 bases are TGCGCCAGCAGGGTGGCGGGACAGGCTAATGAAAAACTGTTTTTT.

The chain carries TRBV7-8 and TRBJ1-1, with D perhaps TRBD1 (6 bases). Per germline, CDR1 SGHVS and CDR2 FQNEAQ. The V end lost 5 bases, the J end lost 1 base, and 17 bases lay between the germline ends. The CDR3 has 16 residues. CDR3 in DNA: TGTGCCAGCAGCCGACCGGGGGGGGCTGGGAACACTGAAGCTTTCTTT. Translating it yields CASSRPGGAGNTEAFF.

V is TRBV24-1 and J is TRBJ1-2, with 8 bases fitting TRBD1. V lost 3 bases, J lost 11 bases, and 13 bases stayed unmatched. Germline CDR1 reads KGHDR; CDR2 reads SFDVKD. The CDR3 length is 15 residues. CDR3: CATSDTSGGHGAYTF. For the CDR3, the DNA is TGTGCCACCAGTGATACTTCAGGGGGCCACGGGGCTTACACCTTC.